Listed below are T cell receptor beta chains from one sample, sequenced in a study of T cells in Graves' hyperthyroidism and ophthalmopathy. MiXCR, applied by TCRdb to the multiplex PCR reads, yields one record per CDR3 protein. The table has hundreds of thousands of distinct CDR3 sequences, 13% seen once. The material sequenced was blood. The receptors stem from a woman between 18 and 29 years old with Graves' hyperthyroidism. Each CDR3 is given with its conserved first and last residue. D genes are given only for firm matches. Clone sizes are given selectively: once, few, many, or a class where the clone is expanded.

V	J	D	size	DNA	CDR3
TRBV6-2/TRBV6-3	TRBJ1-4	-	-	TGTGCCAGCAGTAGCCATGGAGGGGACCGCGAAAAACTGTTTTTT	CASSSHGGDREKLFF
TRBV11-2	TRBJ1-6	-	many	TGTGCCAGCAGCTTAGTCCGTAATTCACCCCTCCACTTT	CASSLVRNSPLHF
TRBV15	TRBJ2-6	-	-	TGTGCCACCAGCAGAGAGCTTATAGTGACCTTTTCCTCTGGGGCCAACGTCCTGACTTTC	CATSRELIVTFSSGANVLTF
TRBV6-1	TRBJ1-1	TRBD1	many	TGTGCCAGCAGTTCCCCATCCCACCCAGGGGGTGAAGCTTTCTTT	CASSSPSHPGGEAFF
TRBV3-1	TRBJ1-4	TRBD1	-	TGTGCCAGCAGCCGAACAGGGGGCGGTAGGGAAAAACTGTTTTTT	CASSRTGGGREKLFF
TRBV2	TRBJ1-4	-	many	TGTGCCAGCTGCAGCCAGCGAGGTGAAAAACTGTTTTTT	CASCSQRGEKLFF
TRBV20-1	TRBJ2-1	-	many	TGCAGTGCTAGTTCTGGGTCCAATGAGCAGTTCTTC	CSASSGSNEQFF
TRBV24-1	TRBJ1-5	-	many	TGTGCCACCAGTGATTTGAAGGGTAATCAGCCCCAGCATTTT	CATSDLKGNQPQHF
TRBV5-6	TRBJ1-2	TRBD1	-	TGTGCCAGCAGTGGGACAGGGGATGGCTATGGCTACACCTTC	CASSGTGDGYGYTF
TRBV25-1	TRBJ2-3	-	-	TGTGCCAGCAGTGAATTTGGGGAGGAGGCAGATACGCAGTATTTT	CASSEFGEEADTQYF
TRBV7-2	TRBJ1-2	TRBD1	many	TGTGCCAGCAGCTTAGCGAGAGGGGGCGGCAACTATGGCTACACCTTC	CASSLARGGGNYGYTF
TRBV6-1	TRBJ2-7	TRBD1	many	TGTGCCATACGGACAGGGGGCGAGCAGTACTTC	CAIRTGGEQYF
TRBV7-2	TRBJ1-2	TRBD1	many	TGTGCCAGCAGCTCCGGGACAGGCCTTTATGGCTACACCTTC	CASSSGTGLYGYTF
TRBV7-6	TRBJ2-1	TRBD2	many	TGTGCCAGCAGCTTGAGTAGCGGGGCGTATGAGCAGTTCTTC	CASSLSSGAYEQFF
TRBV9	TRBJ2-2	TRBD1	-	TGTGCCAGCAGCGCACGAAGGACAGGGGACACCGGGGAGCTGTTTTTT	CASSARRTGDTGELFF
TRBV7-3	TRBJ2-1	-	-	TGTGCCAGCAGCCAACACGACAACCTGGTCGACAATGAGCAGTTCTTC	CASSQHDNLVDNEQFF
TRBV5-1	TRBJ2-1	-	-	TGCGCCAGCAGCTTGGGCACAAGGGTGAATGAGCAGTTCTTC	CASSLGTRVNEQFF
TRBV11-2	TRBJ2-7	-	many	TGTGCCAGCAGCTTAGGGGGGCTGGAGTACTACGAGCAGTACTTC	CASSLGGLEYYEQYF
TRBV19	TRBJ2-2	TRBD1	few	TGTGCCAGTAACACCGGGACAGGGGGCAGCCGGGAGCTGTTTTTT	CASNTGTGGSRELFF
TRBV29-1	TRBJ1-1	-	many	TGCAGCAGTTCTCCGGACCTCTACACTGAAGCTTTCTTT	CSSSPDLYTEAFF
TRBV10-2	TRBJ2-5	TRBD2	many	TGCGCCAGCAGTGGGGCTAGCGGAGAGACCCAGTACTTC	CASSGASGETQYF
TRBV27	TRBJ2-3	-	many	TGTGCCAGCAGCCCCGACCCTGGGGGCACAGATACGCAGTATTTT	CASSPDPGGTDTQYF
TRBV7-2	TRBJ1-2	-	-	TGTGCCAGCAGCCCCCGCCTTAACTATGGCTACACCTTC	CASSPRLNYGYTF
TRBV7-9	TRBJ2-3	TRBD2	few	TGTGCCAGCAGCCTAGCGGGGGGTACGAGCACAGATACGCAGTATTTT	CASSLAGGTSTDTQYF
TRBV6-2/TRBV6-3	TRBJ2-1	TRBD1	many	TGTGCCAGCAGCCTCACCGGGACAGGGAGCTACAATGAGCAGTTCTTC	CASSLTGTGSYNEQFF
TRBV19	TRBJ1-1	TRBD1	few	TGTGCCAGTAAAGATGGACAGGGGAAAGCTTTCTTT	CASKDGQGKAFF
TRBV11-3	TRBJ2-1	TRBD1	many	TGTGCCAGCAGCTTAGGGGGACAGGGGGCAACGCAGTTCTTC	CASSLGGQGATQFF
TRBV3-1	TRBJ2-1	TRBD1	many	TGTGCCAGCAACCCACAGGGACAGGGGGCGGGGGAGCAGTTCTTC	CASNPQGQGAGEQFF
TRBV5-1	TRBJ1-4	-	-	TGCGCCAGCGGCGCCCAGGACCCAACTAATGAAAAACTGTTTTTT	CASGAQDPTNEKLFF